The 31 T cell receptor beta chains below come from one sample, sequenced in a study of blood T cell repertoires in COVID-19. Data came from immunoSEQ multiplex PCR; TCRdb stores just in-frame clones and leaves some out. The sample includes some 250,000 clones, roughly 84% of them seen just once. Material: peripheral blood. These receptors all stem from a woman aged 18-30 years with acute or convalescent COVID-19.

The V and J genes are TRBV5-1 and TRBJ1-1; TRBD1 agrees at 12 bases. Germline trimming cut 5 bases from V and 3 bases from J; bases unmatched to any gene: 11. Germline V gene data show CDR1 as SGHRS and CDR2 as YFSETQ. The CDR3 is made up of 17 amino acids. CDR3 in DNA: TGCGCCAGCAGGGACCGGGACAGGGGGCTCGCCGACACTGAAGCTTTCTTT. Translating gives CASRDRDRGLADTEAFF.

J is TRBJ1-1 and V is TRBV28; D is unclear. CDR1 is MDHEN and CDR2 is SYDVKM in the germline V gene. The V and J ends lost 3 bases and 7 bases respectively, with 15 bases between them. The CDR3 extends over 14 amino acids. The CDR3 DNA reads as TGTGCCAGCAGTTTCAGACGGGTTCGGGGTGAAGCTTTCTTT. It is translated as CASSFRRVRGEAFF.

A single count supports this clone. This sequence joins TRBV7-6 and TRBJ2-3; 14 positions agree with TRBD2. Per the germline V gene, CDR1 is SGHVS and CDR2 is FNYEAQ. Trimming took 6 bases from V and 4 from J; bases not matched to a gene: 3. This CDR3 contains 15 residues. The CDR3 DNA reads TGTGCCAGCAGACCGGGACTAGCGGGAGCAGATACGCAGTATTTT. Translated: CASRPGLAGADTQYF. The full variable domain, with the rest looked up from reference TRBV7-6 and TRBJ2-3, is GAGVSQSPRYKVTKRGQDVALRCDPISGHVSLYWYRQALGQGPEFLTYFNYEAQQDKSGLPNDRFSAERPEGSISTLTIQRTEQRDSAMYRCASRPGLAGADTQYFGPGTRLTVL.

The V gene is TRBV3-1 (or the pseudogene TRBV3-2), the J gene TRBJ2-2; TRBD1 matches at 8 bases. CDR3 length equals 17 residues. V was clipped by 0 bases and J by 0 bases; unmatched bases: 3. CDR1 LGHDT and CDR2 YNNKEL come from the germline V gene (reference sequence). CDR3: CASSQDRTGPNTGELFF. CDR3 nucleotide sequence: TGTGCCAGCAGCCAAGATAGGACAGGGCCGAACACCGGGGAGCTGTTTTTT.

The rearrangement uses TRBV19 and TRBJ2-1; no clear D. V lost 5 bases and J lost 2, with 13 bases in between. Germline loops: CDR1 LNHDA, CDR2 SQIVND (reference sequence). This CDR3 is built from 15 residues. The CDR3 protein is CASSRSSAAYNEQFF. As DNA, the CDR3 is TGTGCCAGTAGTCGCTCCTCGGCGGCCTACAATGAGCAGTTCTTC.

This rearrangement joins TRBV24-1 to TRBJ2-7; 12 nucleotides line up with TRBD1. Germline V gene data show CDR1 as KGHDR and CDR2 as SFDVKD. This CDR3 is built from 15 residues. V was clipped by 3 bases and J by 5 bases; unmatched bases: 4. CDR3: CATSDPGTGGNEQYF. The DNA of the CDR3 is TGTGCCACCAGTGATCCGGGGACAGGGGGCAACGAGCAGTACTTC.

This chain joins TRBV6-5 and TRBJ2-3; 9 bases are shared with TRBD2. V lost 6 bases to trimming and J lost 4 bases; unmatched junction nucleotides: 8. In germline, CDR1 is MNHEY, CDR2 SVGAGI. The CDR3 extends over 15 amino acids. CDR3 in amino acids: CASRAQRGAPDTQYF. Here the CDR3 DNA reads TGTGCCAGCAGGGCCCAGCGGGGGGCCCCAGATACGCAGTATTTT.

The rearrangement uses TRBV11-2 and TRBJ2-5; D possibly corresponds to TRBD2 (5 bases). CDR1 and CDR2 from the germline V gene are SGHAT and FQNNGV. The V end was cut by 10 bases, the J end by 4 bases, with 16 bases between. The CDR3 length is 13 residues. The CDR3 spells CAIPTPAGETQYF. CDR3 coding DNA: TGTGCCATCCCCACACCGGCGGGAGAGACCCAGTACTTC.

The chain uses TRBV14 and TRBJ2-1; D unresolved. The CDR3 is made up of 15 amino acids. Germline V CDR1 and CDR2: SGHDN, FVKESK. Trimming pared 5 bases from V and 5 bases from J, leaving 16 bases between. This CDR3 reads CASSGLGSGHNEQFF. CDR3 DNA: TGTGCCAGCAGCGGTCTGGGTTCGGGTCACAATGAGCAGTTCTTC. Based on the CDR3 plus reference TRBV14 and TRBJ2-1, the full variable domain is EAGVTQFPSHSVIEKGQTVTLRCDPISGHDNLYWYRRVMGKEIKFLLHFVKESKQDESGMPNNRFLAERTGGTYSTLKVQPAELEDSGVYFCASSGLGSGHNEQFFGPGTRLTVL.

The chain has TRBV2 and TRBJ2-5; 11 bases align to TRBD2. Germline CDR1 is SNHLY and CDR2 is FYNNEI. The CDR3 contains 14 residues. V dropped 5 bases and J dropped 3; count of bases not matched to a gene: 2. CDR3 sequence: CASSRLAGKETQYF. CDR3 in DNA: TGTGCCAGCAGTCGACTAGCGGGAAAAGAGACCCAGTACTTC.

The chain is built from TRBV5-8 and TRBJ2-5, with D possibly TRBD2 on 6 matching bases. From germline, CDR1 is SGHTS and CDR2 YDEGEE. The CDR3 runs to 15 residues. V lost 7 bases, J lost 1 base, and 17 bases lay in between. Here the CDR3 reads CASERRGGAQETQYF. CDR3 nucleotides: TGTGCCAGCGAACGGCGGGGTGGAGCCCAAGAGACCCAGTACTTC.

The J gene is TRBJ1-2, the V gene TRBV27; 9 nucleotides line up with TRBD1. The CDR3 totals 14 residues. CDR1 is MNHEY, CDR2 SMNVEV, per germline (reference sequence). The V gene end was trimmed by 5 bases and the J gene end by 2 bases; junction bases not matched to a gene: 3. The CDR3 is CASSPTGGNYGYTF. CDR3 in DNA: TGTGCCAGCAGTCCGACAGGGGGGAACTATGGCTACACCTTC.

The rearrangement links TRBV28 to TRBJ1-4, with a tentative D call TRBD1 (5 bases). Germline CDR1 is MDHEN and CDR2 is SYDVKM. Between the trimmed V and J ends, which lost 6 bases and 4 bases, there was a span of 15 bases. The CDR3 runs to 15 residues. CDR3: CASSLTGSLNEKLFF. In nucleotides, the CDR3 is TGTGCCAGCAGCTTAACAGGCTCCCTTAATGAAAAACTGTTTTTT.

The V gene is TRBV30, the J gene TRBJ2-7; 8 bases agree with TRBD2. The CDR3 length is 12 residues. V trimming: 8 bases; J trimming: 2 bases; junction bases outside the gene matches: 5. Germline CDR1 and CDR2: GTSNPN and SVGIG (reference sequence). DNA for the CDR3: TGTGCCGGGGGGCGGGGGGCCTACGAGCAGTACTTC. It codes for CAGGRGAYEQYF.

The chain joins TRBV18 to TRBJ2-3, with 15 bases matching TRBD2. J was trimmed by 0 bases and V by 4 bases; bases with no gene match: 8. There are 19 residues in the CDR3. In germline, CDR1 is KGHSH, CDR2 LQKENI. CDR3 sequence reads: CASSLGLAGGGGSTDTQYF. In DNA, the CDR3 is TGTGCCAGCTCACTGGGACTAGCGGGAGGAGGAGGCAGCACAGATACGCAGTATTTT.

The chain combines TRBV6-5 with TRBJ2-7; 8 bases fit TRBD1. The junction had 3 bases not matched to a gene; V was cut back by 3 bases and J by 2 bases. In germline, CDR1 is MNHEY, CDR2 SVGAGI. The CDR3 covers 14 residues. CDR3 loop: CASSYSQGAYEQYF. The CDR3 nucleotides are TGTGCCAGCAGTTATTCACAGGGGGCCTACGAGCAGTACTTC.

This chain joins TRBV10-3 and TRBJ2-1, with 8 bases fitting TRBD2. The V gene end was trimmed by 6 bases and the J gene end by 0 bases; junction bases not matched to a gene: 22. The CDR3 runs 21 residues. The V gene's germline CDR1 is ENHRY and CDR2 SYGVKD. CDR3 residues: CAIRGRGAGARSSNSYNEQFF. The CDR3 bases are TGTGCCATCAGGGGGAGGGGAGCGGGAGCCCGCTCTAGTAACTCCTACAATGAGCAGTTCTTC.

The table lists this clone with a few counts. V usage is TRBV29-1 and J usage is TRBJ2-1; 13 bases line up with TRBD2. With V trimmed by 3 bases and J by 6 bases, 8 bases remained unmatched. Per the germline V gene, CDR1 is SQVTM and CDR2 is ANQGSEA. This CDR3 is 16 amino acids long. CDR3: CSVDILGLAGANEQFF. CDR3 in DNA: TGCAGCGTTGATATATTAGGACTAGCGGGAGCCAATGAGCAGTTCTTC.

The table lists this clone with many counts. The rearrangement uses TRBV5-1 and TRBJ1-5, with D perhaps matching TRBD1 (5 bases). The CDR3 is made up of 16 amino acids. The germline V gene encodes CDR1 SGHRS and CDR2 YFSETQ. V lost 4 bases to trimming and J lost 0 bases, with 14 bases between them. This chain's CDR3 is CASSPMARDSNQPQHF. The CDR3 bases are TGCGCCAGCAGCCCCATGGCCAGGGATAGCAATCAGCCCCAGCATTTT. The variable domain in full, with the rest retrieved from reference TRBV5-1 and TRBJ1-5, is KAGVTQTPRYLIKTRGQQVTLSCSPISGHRSVSWYQQTPGQGLQFLFEYFSETQRNKGNFPGRFSGRQFSNSRSEMNVSTLELGDSALYLCASSPMARDSNQPQHFGDGTRLSIL.

V and J are TRBV15 and TRBJ1-1; D gene ambiguous. Trimming stripped 3 bases from V and 4 bases from J, with 9 bases between. The CDR3 has 13 amino acids. From germline, CDR1 is LNHNV and CDR2 YYDKDF (reference sequence). The CDR3 nucleotides are TGTGCCACCAGCAGTTACCCGGGCACTGAAGCTTTCTTT. It codes for CATSSYPGTEAFF.

This clone was recorded a few times. V usage is TRBV4-3 and J usage is TRBJ2-1; the D gene is possibly TRBD2 (6 bases). Deletions cut 1 base from V and 5 bases from J, with 9 bases between. Germline V lookup: CDR1 LGHNA, CDR2 YSLEER. The CDR3 consists of 14 residues. This chain's CDR3 is CASSQVASDNEQFF. As DNA, the CDR3 is TGCGCCAGCAGCCAAGTCGCTAGCGACAATGAGCAGTTCTTC.

V usage is TRBV5-1 and J usage is TRBJ2-3; D is possibly TRBD1 (5 bases). The germline V and J ends were trimmed by 0 bases and 3 bases, with 20 bases remaining between them. The CDR3 runs 18 residues. Looked up from germline, CDR1 is SGHRS and CDR2 is YFSETQ. CDR3 region: CASSLARRGPPRTDTQYF. CDR3 sequence (DNA): TGCGCCAGCAGCTTGGCCAGAAGGGGTCCTCCTCGTACAGATACGCAGTATTTT.

The J gene is TRBJ2-1, the V gene TRBV5-1; 8 bases are a match to TRBD1. The CDR3 spans 15 residues. Trimming took 3 bases from V and 3 from J; bases not matched to a gene: 5. In germline, CDR1 is SGHRS, CDR2 YFSETQ. CDR3 sequence (DNA): TGCGCCAGCAGCTCGGGACAGGCCGTCTACAATGAGCAGTTCTTC. It is translated as CASSSGQAVYNEQFF.

This rearrangement joins TRBV18 to TRBJ2-1; 8 bases match TRBD2. V lost 3 bases to trimming and J lost 6 bases; unmatched junction nucleotides: 4. CDR1 and CDR2 (germline): KGHSH, LQKENI. The CDR3 has 14 amino acids. The CDR3 nucleotides read TGTGCCAGCTCACCTAGCGGGGTAACCAATGAGCAGTTCTTC. Translated: CASSPSGVTNEQFF.

J is TRBJ1-4 and V is TRBV7-6, with D uncertain. Germline lookup yields CDR1 SGHVS and CDR2 FNYEAQ. CDR3 length equals 15 residues. V was clipped by 5 bases and J by 8 bases, with 18 bases between them. The CDR3 loop is CASSRRGAQGEKLFF. CDR3 nucleotides: TGTGCCAGCAGCCGGCGGGGTGCGCAAGGCGAAAAACTGTTTTTT.

There are a few counts of this clone. V and J are TRBV5-1 and TRBJ1-2; 8 bases line up with TRBD1. This CDR3 has 15 residues. The germline CDR1 and CDR2 sequences are SGHRS and YFSETQ. V shed 6 bases, J shed 4 bases, and the junction held 11 bases outside the gene matches. The CDR3 is CASNIGAGGFYGYTF. DNA of the CDR3: TGCGCCAGCAACATTGGGGCAGGGGGCTTCTATGGCTACACCTTC.

The chain uses TRBV2 and TRBJ2-1, with 10 bases fitting TRBD2. The CDR3 consists of 16 residues. J was trimmed by 2 bases and V by 2 bases; bases with no gene match: 3. The germline V gene has CDR1 SNHLY and CDR2 FYNNEI. The CDR3 nucleotides read TGTGCCAGCAGTGAACGAGCGGGAGGGCCCTACAATGAGCAGTTCTTC. It codes for CASSERAGGPYNEQFF.

The CDR3 bases are TGTGCCAGCAGCTTACGGGGGCTTGCGGGAGCATCCTACGAGCAGTACTTC. Residues: CASSLRGLAGASYEQYF. The rearrangement uses TRBV7-8 and TRBJ2-7; D is possibly TRBD2 (7 bases). This CDR3 contains 17 residues. The V end lost 2 bases, the J end lost 1 base, and 18 bases lay between the germline ends. CDR1 and CDR2 (germline): SGHVS, FQNEAQ.

The chain uses TRBV5-1 and TRBJ2-7; D may be TRBD2 (5 bases). V was pared by 0 bases and J by 5 bases, with 12 bases between. The CDR3 length is 14 residues. CDR1 and CDR2 from the germline V gene are SGHRS and YFSETQ. CDR3: CASSLGTSAHEQYF. CDR3 coding DNA: TGCGCCAGCAGCTTGGGCACTAGTGCTCACGAGCAGTACTTC.

The rearrangement uses TRBV19 and TRBJ2-7; 12 bases are shared with TRBD1. CDR1 and CDR2 from the germline V gene are LNHDA and SQIVND (reference sequence). The CDR3 has 13 residues. V was pared by 9 bases and J by 6 bases, with 6 bases of the junction left unmatched. CDR3 sequence reads: CASGGQGAGEQYF. DNA of the CDR3: TGTGCCAGCGGGGGACAGGGGGCGGGCGAGCAGTACTTC.

In nucleotides, the CDR3 is TGTGCCAGCAGCACGGGACTAGCGAAAGAGACCCAGTACTTC. Translating it yields CASSTGLAKETQYF. The chain links TRBV9 to TRBJ2-5; 10 nucleotides align to TRBD2. V dropped 4 bases and J dropped 3; count of bases not matched to a gene: 3. In germline, CDR1 is SGDLS, CDR2 YYNGEE. The CDR3 totals 14 residues.